The 4 T cell receptor beta chains listed next were all sequenced from one sample in a study of beta chain features in type 1 diabetes. Sequenced material consisted of expressed TCRB transcripts (all of the isolated RNA was reverse transcribed). Profiling relied on immunoSEQ multiplex PCR, and the TCRdb table lists in-frame clones only, not all of them. The sample has around 250,000 clones; roughly 15% are singletons. Sequencing used naive CD4+ T cells from blood. These receptor sequences come from a woman in her forties in good health.

This chain uses TRBV2 with TRBJ2-5; D might be TRBD2 (5 bases). CDR3 size: 15 residues. Trimming removed 1 base from V and 4 bases from J, with 13 bases in between. Per germline, CDR1 SNHLY and CDR2 FYNNEI. Here the CDR3 DNA reads TGTGCCAGCAGTGAAGGCCAACGTCGGGGAGAGACCCAGTACTTC. It codes for CASSEGQRRGETQYF.

This clone was picked up one time. The rearrangement uses TRBV7-2 and TRBJ2-2; 9 bases map to TRBD1. V gave up 5 bases and J gave up 5 bases; unmatched junction bases: 6. The CDR3 extends over 15 amino acids. Germline V gene sequence: CDR1 SGHTA, CDR2 FQGNSA. The CDR3 DNA is TGTGCCAGCAGCCATCCGACAGGGGGGACCGGGGAGCTGTTTTTT. This sequence encodes CASSHPTGGTGELFF.

This clone was seen a handful of times. The chain recombines TRBV5-1 with TRBJ1-3; D uncertain. This CDR3 comprises 16 residues. Germline lookup yields CDR1 SGHRS and CDR2 YFSETQ. V was trimmed by 0 bases and J by 0 bases, leaving 10 bases between them. The CDR3 sequence: CASSLGQSSSGNTIYF. The CDR3 DNA follows: TGCGCCAGCAGCTTGGGACAATCGAGCTCTGGAAACACCATATATTTT.

Ten or more counts support this clone. This sequence joins TRBV14 and TRBJ1-6; a possible D gene is TRBD1 (6 bases). Germline V gene data show CDR1 as SGHDN and CDR2 as FVKESK. V was cut by 4 bases and J by 9 bases, with 16 bases left in between. This CDR3 is 15 amino acids long. The CDR3 reads CASSPLAGVSSPLHF. For the CDR3, the DNA is TGTGCCAGCAGCCCTCTCGCAGGGGTTTCTTCACCCCTCCACTTT.